This entry features one T cell receptor beta chain sequence. What it recognizes is unknown. The source of the sample is a study of blood T cells in healthy people across ages. Study observations and caveats: Long-lived donors exceeded aged donors in naive CD4+ cells and diversity.

Germline-derived CDR1 and CDR2 are MNHNS and SASEGT. V was trimmed by 11 bases and J by 5 bases, leaving 12 bases between them. The CDR3 runs to 11 residues. Combining a sample-barcoded 5' primer with a J-beta primer mix, a second PCR ran for about 7 to 11 cycles. MiXCR, run by TCRdb on the 5' RACE reads, gives a single entry per CDR3 protein. The data hold about 650,000 distinct CDR3 sequences, with over 40% observed a single time. V and J are TRBV6-1 and TRBJ1-1; D is unclear. The TCR sequence derives from a woman of 80 years or more in good health. Sequencing used blood. In DNA, the CDR3 is TGTGCCGCAGTGTGGGCAACTGAAGCTTTCTTT. Translating gives CAAVWATEAFF.